These 16 T cell receptor beta chains were all obtained from the same sample, sequenced in a study of cytomegalovirus exposure and HLA in healthy donors. Method: immunoSEQ multiplex PCR; TCRdb's copy keeps in-frame clones and lacks some. The sample has about 63,000 clones; around 90% are singletons. The sequenced material came from PBMCs. The receptor source for this set is a young woman in good health and CMV-seronegative.

This clone was picked up one time. The chain employs TRBV10-1 and TRBJ2-2; 13 bases line up with TRBD2. Germline V gives CDR1 WNHNN, CDR2 SYGVQD (reference sequence). The CDR3 sequence is 16 residues long. Trimming cost V 0 bases and J 7 bases; bases outside gene matches: 2. This CDR3 is CASSESRLAGGGELFF. Written as DNA, the CDR3 is TGCGCCAGCAGTGAGTCCCGACTAGCGGGAGGCGGGGAGCTGTTTTTT.

This clone showed up just a few times. The gene calls are TRBV19 and TRBJ2-5; D possibly corresponds to TRBD1 (5 bases). The germline gives CDR1 LNHDA, CDR2 SQIVND (reference sequence). The CDR3 has 11 amino acids. Between the trimmed V and J ends, which lost 7 bases and 7 bases, there was a span of 10 bases. CDR3 protein: CASTWQGTQYF. The CDR3 region has the DNA TGTGCCAGTACATGGCAGGGGACCCAGTACTTC.

The chain joins TRBV6-6 to TRBJ2-1; tentatively, D is TRBD1 (6 bases). The CDR3 runs 14 residues. The V gene's germline CDR1 is MNHNY and CDR2 SVGAGI (reference sequence). Trimming took 3 bases from V and 8 from J, leaving 14 bases between them. The CDR3 DNA reads TGTGCCAGCAGTTATGGGACACCGGGCGATGAGCAGTTCTTC. Amino acid sequence: CASSYGTPGDEQFF.

The chain recombines TRBV5-1 with TRBJ1-2; 7 bases are a match to TRBD1. Germline V CDR1 and CDR2: SGHRS, YFSETQ. Trimming removed 3 bases from V and 1 base from J; junction bases left unmatched: 15. The CDR3 has 18 amino acids. This CDR3 reads CASSWETGLLSDNYGYTF. The CDR3 nucleotides are TGCGCCAGCAGCTGGGAGACAGGGCTTTTATCCGATAACTATGGCTACACCTTC.

The V gene is TRBV28, the J gene TRBJ2-1; 9 nucleotides match TRBD1. Losses at the gene ends were 4 bases for V and 2 bases for J; bases not matched to a gene: 9. The CDR3 totals 17 residues. From germline, CDR1 is MDHEN and CDR2 SYDVKM. The CDR3 coding sequence is TGTGCCAGCAGTTCCCCACAGGGGGCTAACACCTACAATGAGCAGTTCTTC. It yields the protein CASSSPQGANTYNEQFF.

V is TRBV15 and J is TRBJ2-7; D unresolved. CDR1 and CDR2 (germline): LNHNV, YYDKDF (reference sequence). The CDR3 totals 12 residues. The V end lost 0 bases, the J end lost 4 bases, and 4 bases lay between the germline ends. CDR3 nucleotides: TGTGCCACCAGCAGAGATCGGTACGAGCAGTACTTC. Its protein is CATSRDRYEQYF.

This clone is a singleton in its sample. V is TRBV9 and J is TRBJ2-7; D is perhaps TRBD2 (5 bases). In germline, CDR1 is SGDLS, CDR2 YYNGEE. CDR3 size: 14 residues. The germline V and J ends were trimmed by 3 bases and 1 base, with 11 bases remaining between them. This CDR3 is CASSAESGSYEQYF. The CDR3 DNA reads TGTGCCAGCAGCGCCGAGAGCGGATCCTACGAGCAGTACTTC.

The chain recombines TRBV2 with TRBJ2-3, with D possibly TRBD2 on 6 matching bases. Germline V lookup: CDR1 SNHLY, CDR2 FYNNEI. Trimming removed 7 bases from V and 0 bases from J, with 11 bases in between. CDR3 size: 14 residues. This CDR3 is CASMGLLSTDTQYF. The CDR3 DNA sequence: TGTGCCAGCATGGGACTCCTTAGCACAGATACGCAGTATTTT.

The chain carries TRBV18 and TRBJ2-7, with a tentative D call TRBD1 (5 bases). The CDR3 loop spans 13 amino acids. Germline assignment: CDR1 KGHSH and CDR2 LQKENI. V lost 0 bases to trimming and J lost 6 bases, with 9 bases between them. CDR3 amino acids: CASSPPGQGEQYF. The CDR3 nucleotides read TGTGCCAGCTCACCACCCGGTCAGGGCGAGCAGTACTTC.

This sequence joins TRBV5-1 and TRBJ2-3, with 7 bases aligning to TRBD2. Germline V gives CDR1 SGHRS, CDR2 YFSETQ. J was trimmed by 5 bases and V by 0 bases; bases with no gene match: 0. The CDR3 loop spans 13 amino acids. As DNA, the CDR3 is TGCGCCAGCAGCTTGGCGGGGGGAGATACGCAGTATTTT. This gives the protein CASSLAGGDTQYF.

The chain combines TRBV11-2 with TRBJ1-5; 8 nucleotides match TRBD1. J lost 1 base, V lost 5 bases, and 4 bases had no gene match. The CDR3 is made up of 15 amino acids. Germline CDR1 and CDR2: SGHAT and FQNNGV. CDR3 DNA sequence: TGTGCCAGCAGCCGGACAGGGATAAGCAATCAGCCCCAGCATTTT. It codes for CASSRTGISNQPQHF.

This rearrangement joins TRBV5-1 to TRBJ2-5, with 9 bases aligning to TRBD2. After removal of 0 bases from V and 2 bases from J, the junction contained 5 bases not matched to a gene. The CDR3 consists of 16 residues. The germline V gene encodes CDR1 SGHRS and CDR2 YFSETQ. The CDR3: CASSLGGGVIQETQYF. The CDR3, as DNA: TGCGCCAGCAGCTTGGGCGGGGGGGTAATTCAAGAGACCCAGTACTTC.

This clone is a singleton in its sample. The J gene is TRBJ1-5, the V gene TRBV27; 10 bases line up with TRBD1. The CDR3 runs 18 residues. Germline CDR1 and CDR2: MNHEY and SMNVEV (reference sequence). Trimming at V came to 6 bases and at J to 6 bases, leaving 17 bases not matched to a gene. The DNA of the CDR3 is TGTGCCAGCAGCCGACAGGGGGCTTTAGGCTATCTCAGTCAGCCCCAGCATTTT. This sequence encodes CASSRQGALGYLSQPQHF.

The V call is TRBV4-1, the J call TRBJ2-1; D may be TRBD1 (5 bases). Trimming removed 4 bases from V and 9 bases from J, with 13 bases in between. Per the germline V gene, CDR1 is MGHRA and CDR2 is YSYEKL. This CDR3 has 13 residues. CDR3 bases: TGCGCCAGCAGCCCCCGACCGCAGGGTGAGCAGTTCTTC. This gives the protein CASSPRPQGEQFF.

This chain uses TRBV5-1 with TRBJ1-1; weak D call: TRBD1 (5 bases). Trimming shortened V by 7 bases and J by 2 bases, and 15 bases separated the two germline ends. This CDR3 contains 14 residues. CDR1 is SGHRS and CDR2 is YFSETQ in the germline V gene. The CDR3: CASGGTLGNTEAFF. The CDR3, as DNA: TGCGCCAGCGGGGGGACGTTGGGTAACACTGAAGCTTTCTTT. Full variable domain (outside the CDR3, taken from reference TRBV5-1 and TRBJ1-1): KAGVTQTPRYLIKTRGQQVTLSCSPISGHRSVSWYQQTPGQGLQFLFEYFSETQRNKGNFPGRFSGRQFSNSRSEMNVSTLELGDSALYLCASGGTLGNTEAFFGQGTRLTVV.

The gene calls are TRBV5-1 and TRBJ2-3, with a tentative D call TRBD2 (6 bases). V was cut by 4 bases and J by 4 bases, with 13 bases left in between. Germline assignment: CDR1 SGHRS and CDR2 YFSETQ. CDR3 length: 14 amino acids. The CDR3 DNA follows: TGCGCCAGCAGCCTAGCGACAGAACCAGATACGCAGTATTTT. This translates into CASSLATEPDTQYF.